The rows below give T cell receptor beta chains drawn from one sample of a study of blood T cell repertoires in COVID-19. Clones were sequenced by immunoSEQ multiplex PCR, and TCRdb holds only the in-frame ones, with some missing. Of 300,000 to 450,000 clones listed, roughly 86% are singletons. The specimen was PBMCs or T cells enriched from blood (not recorded which). The receptors originated from a man in his thirties or forties who had recovered from COVID-19. The CDR3 runs from the conserved cysteine through the conserved F or W. Each record gives: J gene, V gene, clone size, D gene, CDR3 protein, CDR3 DNA. The D gene is left open where the match is weak. Clone size is shown for a subset of rows, as once, few, many or a class of expanded clone.

j_gene: TRBJ2-3; v_gene: TRBV19; abundance: .; d_gene: .; CDR3aa: CASSIVRGDTQYF; CDR3nt: TGTGCCAGTAGTATAGTGAGAGGAGATACGCAGTATTTT
j_gene: TRBJ2-1; v_gene: TRBV9; abundance: once; d_gene: TRBD2; CDR3aa: CASSVTTSGGPAEQFF; CDR3nt: TGTGCCAGCAGCGTAACGACTAGCGGGGGCCCGGCAGAGCAGTTCTTC
j_gene: TRBJ1-2; v_gene: TRBV19; abundance: .; d_gene: .; CDR3aa: CASKIQVRYTF; CDR3nt: TGTGCCAGTAAAATACAGGTTCGCTACACCTTC
j_gene: TRBJ1-1; v_gene: TRBV19; abundance: .; d_gene: TRBD1; CDR3aa: CASSTRTGGREAFF; CDR3nt: TGTGCCAGTAGTACCAGGACAGGGGGGAGGGAAGCTTTCTTT
j_gene: TRBJ1-1; v_gene: TRBV2; abundance: .; d_gene: .; CDR3aa: CASSEGDYRAFF; CDR3nt: TGTGCCAGCAGTGAAGGTGACTATAGAGCTTTCTTT
j_gene: TRBJ2-3; v_gene: TRBV9; abundance: .; d_gene: .; CDR3aa: CASSVDSTTDTQYF; CDR3nt: TGTGCCAGCAGCGTAGACAGTACCACAGATACGCAGTATTTT
j_gene: TRBJ2-1; v_gene: TRBV5-1; abundance: .; d_gene: .; CDR3aa: CASSLYEMEEKFF; CDR3nt: TGCGCCAGCAGCTTGTATGAGATGGAGGAGAAGTTCTTC
j_gene: TRBJ2-3; v_gene: TRBV19; abundance: .; d_gene: TRBD1; CDR3aa: CASSPQNRGSDTQYF; CDR3nt: TGTGCCAGTAGTCCTCAAAACAGGGGCTCAGATACGCAGTATTTT
j_gene: TRBJ1-2; v_gene: TRBV19; abundance: few; d_gene: .; CDR3aa: CASSISRVVTNYGYTF; CDR3nt: TGTGCCAGTAGTATCAGCAGGGTCGTGACTAACTATGGCTACACCTTC
j_gene: TRBJ2-6; v_gene: TRBV7-2; abundance: .; d_gene: .; CDR3aa: CASSSGQLSGANVLTF; CDR3nt: TGTGCCAGCAGCTCAGGACAGCTCTCTGGGGCCAACGTCCTGACTTTC
j_gene: TRBJ1-5; v_gene: TRBV6-2/TRBV6-3; abundance: .; d_gene: TRBD1; CDR3aa: CASSAQGAGQPQHF; CDR3nt: TGTGCCAGCAGCGCACAGGGGGCCGGGCAGCCCCAGCATTTT
j_gene: TRBJ1-2; v_gene: TRBV18; abundance: .; d_gene: .; CDR3aa: CASSPRLDQYLNYGYTF; CDR3nt: TGTGCCAGCTCACCACGTCTAGACCAATATCTGAACTATGGCTACACCTTC
j_gene: TRBJ1-2; v_gene: TRBV9; abundance: .; d_gene: .; CDR3aa: CASSASLEGFGNYGYTF; CDR3nt: TGTGCCAGCAGCGCGTCACTGGAGGGGTTTGGGAACTATGGCTACACCTTC
j_gene: TRBJ1-5; v_gene: TRBV27; abundance: .; d_gene: .; CDR3aa: CASSFYRDQPQHF; CDR3nt: TGTGCCAGCAGTTTCTACAGGGATCAGCCCCAGCATTTT
j_gene: TRBJ1-1; v_gene: TRBV9; abundance: .; d_gene: TRBD1; CDR3aa: CASSPTGRNTEAFF; CDR3nt: TGTGCCAGCAGCCCGACAGGGCGGAACACTGAAGCTTTCTTT
j_gene: TRBJ1-3; v_gene: TRBV25-1; abundance: .; d_gene: .; CDR3aa: CASTWGSSGNTIYF; CDR3nt: TGTGCCAGCACCTGGGGCAGCTCTGGAAACACCATATATTTT
j_gene: TRBJ2-1; v_gene: TRBV5-6; abundance: .; d_gene: TRBD1; CDR3aa: CASRSTGGVNEQFF; CDR3nt: TGTGCCAGCAGATCGACAGGGGGCGTAAATGAGCAGTTCTTC
j_gene: TRBJ2-5; v_gene: TRBV6-1; abundance: .; d_gene: .; CDR3aa: CASSEARTEVGTQYF; CDR3nt: TGTGCCAGCAGTGAGGCCCGGACTGAAGTGGGGACCCAGTACTTC
j_gene: TRBJ1-5; v_gene: TRBV4-2; abundance: .; d_gene: .; CDR3aa: CASSQQINQPQHF; CDR3nt: TGTGCCAGCAGCCAACAAATTAATCAGCCCCAGCATTTT
j_gene: TRBJ1-1; v_gene: TRBV6-5; abundance: .; d_gene: .; CDR3aa: CASSYRGWNTEAFF; CDR3nt: TGTGCCAGCAGTTACAGGGGTTGGAACACTGAAGCTTTCTTT
j_gene: TRBJ1-2; v_gene: TRBV7-6; abundance: .; d_gene: .; CDR3aa: CASSLGNRGSNDYGYTF; CDR3nt: TGTGCCAGCAGCTTAGGAAATAGGGGGTCCAACGACTATGGCTACACCTTC
j_gene: TRBJ2-5; v_gene: TRBV5-6; abundance: .; d_gene: .; CDR3aa: CASSHFQGGQMGSQYF; CDR3nt: TGTGCCAGCAGCCATTTTCAAGGGGGACAAATGGGGTCCCAGTACTTC
j_gene: TRBJ1-4; v_gene: TRBV6-1; abundance: .; d_gene: .; CDR3aa: CASSEAWLNEKLFF; CDR3nt: TGTGCCAGCAGTGAAGCGTGGCTGAATGAAAAACTGTTTTTT
j_gene: TRBJ1-1; v_gene: TRBV11-2; abundance: .; d_gene: .; CDR3aa: CASRLVGGTTEAFF; CDR3nt: TGTGCCAGCAGATTGGTCGGGGGGACCACTGAAGCTTTCTTT
j_gene: TRBJ1-1; v_gene: TRBV27; abundance: .; d_gene: .; CDR3aa: CASTGTSFMNTEAFF; CDR3nt: TGTGCCAGCACGGGGACAAGTTTCATGAACACTGAAGCTTTCTTT
j_gene: TRBJ2-4; v_gene: TRBV15; abundance: once; d_gene: TRBD1; CDR3aa: CATSPPGTGNIQYF; CDR3nt: TGTGCCACCAGCCCCCCCGGGACAGGGAACATTCAGTACTTC
j_gene: TRBJ1-2; v_gene: TRBV28; abundance: .; d_gene: TRBD1; CDR3aa: CASSSGQGNYGYTF; CDR3nt: TGTGCCAGCAGTTCCGGACAGGGGAACTATGGCTACACCTTC
j_gene: TRBJ1-2; v_gene: TRBV3-1/TRBV3-2; abundance: .; d_gene: TRBD1; CDR3aa: CASSQVETGASGYTF; CDR3nt: TGTGCCAGCAGCCAAGTTGAGACAGGGGCGTCTGGCTACACCTTC
j_gene: TRBJ2-5; v_gene: TRBV4-1; abundance: once; d_gene: .; CDR3aa: CASSPSWGEETQYF; CDR3nt: TGCGCCAGCAGCCCGTCGTGGGGGGAAGAGACCCAGTACTTC
j_gene: TRBJ2-5; v_gene: TRBV6-1; abundance: .; d_gene: .; CDR3aa: CASSEERFQETQYF; CDR3nt: TGTGCCAGCAGTGAAGAGCGGTTCCAAGAGACCCAGTACTTC
j_gene: TRBJ1-2; v_gene: TRBV7-9; abundance: .; d_gene: .; CDR3aa: CASSDRTRRSGYTF; CDR3nt: TGTGCCAGCAGCGACCGGACAAGGCGATCTGGCTACACCTTC
j_gene: TRBJ2-7; v_gene: TRBV10-1; abundance: .; d_gene: TRBD1; CDR3aa: CASSEAGTGVYEQYF; CDR3nt: TGCGCCAGCAGTGAGGCAGGGACAGGGGTCTACGAGCAGTACTTC
j_gene: TRBJ2-7; v_gene: TRBV27; abundance: .; d_gene: TRBD2; CDR3aa: CASSQTSGGEEQYF; CDR3nt: TGTGCCAGCAGTCAGACTAGCGGGGGGGAGGAGCAGTACTTC
j_gene: TRBJ2-7; v_gene: TRBV9; abundance: .; d_gene: TRBD1; CDR3aa: CASSRRTGQDEQYF; CDR3nt: TGTGCCAGCAGCAGGCGGACAGGTCAGGACGAGCAGTACTTC
j_gene: TRBJ1-1; v_gene: TRBV30; abundance: .; d_gene: TRBD1; CDR3aa: CAWSPLGQGNTEAFF; CDR3nt: TGTGCCTGGAGTCCGCTGGGACAGGGGAACACTGAAGCTTTCTTT
j_gene: TRBJ2-2; v_gene: TRBV5-1; abundance: .; d_gene: .; CDR3aa: CASSLDGGSGELFF; CDR3nt: TGCGCCAGCAGCTTGGATGGGGGGTCCGGGGAGCTGTTTTTT
j_gene: TRBJ2-1; v_gene: TRBV4-2; abundance: .; d_gene: TRBD2; CDR3aa: CASSQDPRGGYNEQFF; CDR3nt: TGTGCCAGCAGCCAAGATCCACGGGGGGGGTACAATGAGCAGTTCTTC
j_gene: TRBJ1-2; v_gene: TRBV13; abundance: few; d_gene: TRBD1; CDR3aa: CASSNGTGELYYGYTF; CDR3nt: TGTGCCAGCAGCAACGGGACAGGGGAACTTTACTATGGCTACACCTTC
j_gene: TRBJ1-2; v_gene: TRBV6-6; abundance: .; d_gene: TRBD1; CDR3aa: CASRMRTGLNYGYTF; CDR3nt: TGTGCCAGCAGGATGAGGACAGGTTTAAACTATGGCTACACCTTC
j_gene: TRBJ1-4; v_gene: TRBV7-2; abundance: few; d_gene: TRBD1; CDR3aa: CASSQGQLATNEKLFF; CDR3nt: TGTGCCAGCAGCCAGGGACAGCTTGCAACTAATGAAAAACTGTTTTTT
j_gene: TRBJ1-5; v_gene: TRBV4-2; abundance: .; d_gene: TRBD1; CDR3aa: CASSQDAGGNQPQHF; CDR3nt: TGTGCCAGCAGCCAAGATGCAGGGGGGAATCAGCCCCAGCATTTT
j_gene: TRBJ1-6; v_gene: TRBV5-6; abundance: .; d_gene: TRBD1; CDR3aa: CASSRQDRASSPLHF; CDR3nt: TGTGCCAGCAGCCGCCAGGACAGGGCGTCTTCACCCCTCCACTTT